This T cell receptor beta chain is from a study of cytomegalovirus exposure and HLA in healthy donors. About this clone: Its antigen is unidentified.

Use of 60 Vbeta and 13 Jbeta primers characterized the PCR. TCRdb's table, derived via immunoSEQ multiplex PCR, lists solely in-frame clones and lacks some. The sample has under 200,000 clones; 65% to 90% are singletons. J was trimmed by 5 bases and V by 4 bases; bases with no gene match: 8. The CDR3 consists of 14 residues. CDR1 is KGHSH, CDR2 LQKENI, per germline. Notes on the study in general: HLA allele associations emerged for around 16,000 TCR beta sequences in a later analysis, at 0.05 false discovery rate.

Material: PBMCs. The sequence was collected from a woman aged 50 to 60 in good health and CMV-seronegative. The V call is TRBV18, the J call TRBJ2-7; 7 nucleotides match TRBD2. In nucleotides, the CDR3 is TGTGCCAGCTCACTATCGGGGGGTCCCCACGAGCAGTACTTC. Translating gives CASSLSGGPHEQYF.